Described below is a single T cell receptor (beta chain) sequence and its context. A single count supports this clone. Its recognized antigen is unknown. There are no base qualities to consult, and no much larger clone falls within one base. The source of the sample is a study of blood T cell repertoires in COVID-19 (dated by TCRdb to the early 2020s). For the wider study: Samples from collaborators originated in the United States, Italy and Spain and spanned both the acute and convalescent phases of COVID-19. The material from the prospective study consisted of cDNA or gDNA derived from T cells, B-cell-depleted T cells, or PBMCs. The repertoires were made available in a free public database intended to serve as a resource for research on the immune response to SARS-CoV-2. The samples were drawn from the first 160 participants of the ongoing ImmuneRACE study and from some 1,300 subjects provided by 6 global collaborators. The sample metadata nearly always contained a de-identified subject ID, COVID-19 status, age in years and sex. Where available, HLA class I and class II types were obtained from metadata supplied by the sample provider rather than from assay-based typing. Deeply sampled blood TCRbeta repertoires from subjects exposed to, actively infected with, or recovered from COVID-19 were included in the dataset.

The paper as a whole reports these results and caveats: The amount of clinical and demographic metadata varied by source and participant and was provided uncurated.

Taken from the germline V gene, the CDR1 and CDR2 loops are SGHRS and YFSETQ. Inclusive of the bounding cysteine and phenylalanine, the CDR3 is 15 residues long. Only the CDR3 region is kept as DNA, spanning 45 bases read in frame from base 1. V loses 1 base of germline sequence and J loses 1 base, and the interval between the two ends is 11 bases. Each collaborating institution followed its own protocols to collect whole blood in K2EDTA tubes. For TCRbeta analysis, collaborators shipped samples in one of three forms: frozen whole blood, isolated PBMCs, or DNA extracted from either of those sample types. TCRbeta CDR3 regions were amplified from genomic DNA by means of the immunoSEQ Assay, a bias-controlled multiplex PCR. Under the source paper's analysis protocol: Nucleated cell counts per sample were estimated from amplification of reference gene primers within the assay. To quantify the absolute abundance of each unique TCRbeta CDR3 rearrangement, sequence reads were collapsed and filtered. For each sample, productive Simpson clonality was calculated as the square root of Simpson's diversity index over productive rearrangements. TCRdb limited this immuneACCESS table to in-frame rearrangements with V and J called. A share of clones is missing; checked studies link under half to unresolved V genes, and the rest is unexplained. The D gene and trimming were derived from the DNA, and the V and J assignments and clone size from that table. Present in this sample are tens of thousands of clones, 70% to 90% of which were seen just once. Under 2.5% of the sample rests with the top ten.

This chain joins TRBV5-1 to TRBJ1-1; too little of a D gene remains to name it. This TCR was sampled from a human donor in a cohort sampled during active COVID-19. The material sequenced was peripheral blood. The CDR3 loop reads CASSLYPRGNTEAFF. The DNA reads TGCGCCAGCAGCTTGTATCCTCGGGGGAACACTGAAGCTTTCTTT.